These T cell receptor beta chains were read from a single sample in a study of cytomegalovirus exposure and HLA in healthy donors. Generated by immunoSEQ multiplex PCR, the TCRdb table keeps only in-frame clones and is missing some. The table has about 94,000 clones, about 80% seen once; the top ten hold approximately 10%. Sequenced input: PBMCs. All receptors derive from a human donor in good health. Each CDR3 is given with its conserved first and last residue. A D gene is named only where the DNA matches it firmly. Size tells how often a clone was seen (once, few, many) or the class of an expanded clone, and some rows leave it out.

-	TRBD1	TRBV7-2	TRBJ1-2	CASSSTPGTGHGYTF	TGTGCCAGCAGCTCGACACCCGGGACAGGCCATGGCTACACCTTC
-	TRBD2	TRBV15	TRBJ2-1	CATSRDLAVNEQFF	TGTGCCACCAGCAGAGATCTAGCGGTGAATGAGCAGTTCTTC
-	-	TRBV6-1	TRBJ2-3	CASQPGGPSTDTQYF	TGTGCCAGCCAACCCGGGGGGCCCAGCACAGATACGCAGTATTTT
few	TRBD2	TRBV27	TRBJ2-1	CASSLPSGGAYEQFF	TGTGCCAGCAGTTTACCCAGCGGGGGGGCCTATGAGCAGTTCTTC
-	-	TRBV4-3	TRBJ2-1	CASSQGVYYEQFF	TGCGCCAGCAGCCAAGGAGTCTACTATGAGCAGTTCTTC
-	TRBD1	TRBV19	TRBJ2-2	CASSGQGEAGELFF	TGTGCCAGTAGTGGACAGGGTGAGGCCGGGGAGCTGTTTTTT
-	-	TRBV27	TRBJ2-3	CASSLWQGNKDTQYF	TGTGCCAGCAGTTTGTGGCAGGGGAACAAAGATACGCAGTATTTT
once	-	TRBV29-1	TRBJ2-1	CSVDRRVDYNEQFF	TGCAGCGTTGATCGCCGGGTGGACTACAATGAGCAGTTCTTC
-	-	TRBV5-1	TRBJ2-2	CASSLPGNTGELFF	TGCGCCAGCAGCTTGCCAGGGAACACCGGGGAGCTGTTTTTT
-	-	TRBV7-9	TRBJ2-7	CASSPQGLSYEQYF	TGTGCCAGCAGCCCTCAGGGACTCTCCTACGAGCAGTACTTC
-	TRBD2	TRBV7-9	TRBJ2-1	CASGTSGNNEQFF	TGTGCCAGCGGGACTAGCGGGAACAATGAGCAGTTCTTC
-	-	TRBV19	TRBJ2-2	CASSGEIGGPGELFF	TGTGCCAGTAGTGGCGAGATTGGCGGCCCCGGGGAGCTGTTTTTT
once	-	TRBV28	TRBJ1-2	CASVSGSTNYGYTF	TGTGCCAGCGTTTCAGGATCCACTAACTATGGCTACACCTTC
-	TRBD2	TRBV2	TRBJ2-5	CASTGGFETQYF	TGTGCCAGCACGGGGGGGTTTGAGACCCAGTACTTC
-	TRBD1	TRBV6-1	TRBJ2-3	CASSEAAGTGGQDTQYF	TGTGCCAGCAGTGAAGCGGCCGGGACAGGGGGCCAAGATACGCAGTATTTT
-	-	TRBV19	TRBJ2-3	CASSVSSGSDTQYF	TGTGCCAGTAGTGTGTCGTCAGGGTCAGATACGCAGTATTTT
-	TRBD1	TRBV7-2	TRBJ1-1	CASSSRQGEVRTEAFF	TGTGCCAGCAGCTCCCGACAGGGGGAGGTGAGGACTGAAGCTTTCTTT
-	TRBD1	TRBV10-3	TRBJ2-1	CAITDRAHNEQFF	TGTGCCATCACGGACAGGGCCCACAATGAGCAGTTCTTC
-	-	TRBV5-1	TRBJ2-7	CASSKTATYEQYF	TGCGCCAGCAGCAAGACAGCAACCTACGAGCAGTACTTC
few	TRBD1	TRBV11-2	TRBJ2-3	CASSDRTGQTDTQYF	TGTGCCAGCAGCGACCGGACAGGGCAGACAGATACGCAGTATTTT
-	TRBD1	TRBV7-2	TRBJ2-7	CASSPTTGQFYEQYF	TGTGCCAGCAGCCCCACTACGGGACAGTTCTACGAGCAGTACTTC
-	TRBD1	TRBV27	TRBJ1-2	CASSLAGTGDNYGYTF	TGTGCCAGCAGTTTGGCCGGGACAGGCGATAACTATGGCTACACCTTC
-	TRBD2	TRBV5-5	TRBJ2-3	CASSWGPSGTSSTDTQYF	TGTGCCAGCAGCTGGGGGCCTAGCGGGACTTCTAGCACAGATACGCAGTATTTT
-	TRBD1	TRBV19	TRBJ2-6	CASRPPLQGASGANVLTF	TGTGCCAGTAGGCCCCCCCTACAGGGGGCCTCTGGGGCCAACGTCCTGACTTTC
-	TRBD2	TRBV30	TRBJ2-7	CAWSGGVYEQYF	TGTGCCTGGAGCGGGGGGGTCTACGAGCAGTACTTC
-	-	TRBV7-3	TRBJ2-1	CASSLTLGRQYEQFF	TGTGCCAGCAGCTTAACCCTCGGAAGACAATACGAGCAGTTCTTC